The 5 T cell receptor beta chains reported below all come from one sample, sequenced in a study of identifying expanded T cells in peripheral blood (dated by TCRdb to about 2019). Library construction relied on the immunoSEQ multiplex PCR assay. The table comes from immuneACCESS by way of TCRdb, which keeps in-frame sequences with V and J called. Part of the clones is missing from these tables; in studies checked, under half for an unresolved V gene and the rest for unknown reasons. For this sample the table gives 100,000 to 150,000 clones, of which 65% to 90% were detected only once. Roughly 7.9% of the sample goes to the ten largest clones. Sequencing used blood. The receptors derive from a person aged 18 to 75 in good health.

V gene TRBV28 combines with J gene TRBJ2-1; TRBD1 is a possible D gene (5 bases). Trimming pared 7 bases from V and 6 bases from J, leaving 19 bases between. Per the germline V gene, CDR1 is MDHEN and CDR2 is SYDVKM. The length of the CDR3 is 15 residues. The CDR3 DNA reads TGTGCCAGCATAGGGGCCGGCAGGCCTATCAATGAGCAGTTCTTC. Its translation is CASIGAGRPINEQFF.

The chain links TRBV19 to TRBJ2-1; D call uncertain. V lost 4 bases, J lost 0 bases, and 7 bases lay in between. Germline CDR1 reads LNHDA; CDR2 reads SQIVND (reference sequence). The CDR3 runs to 14 residues. This CDR3 reads CASSTRASYNEQFF. CDR3 nucleotide sequence: TGTGCCAGTAGTACCCGTGCCTCCTACAATGAGCAGTTCTTC.

The chain carries TRBV7-2 and TRBJ1-3; possible D gene TRBD1, 5 bases. The CDR3 extends over 15 amino acids. V lost 5 bases to trimming and J lost 0 bases, with 11 bases between them. Germline V gene lookup returns CDR1 SGHTA and CDR2 FQGNSA. The chain's CDR3 is CASSRDRDSGNTIYF. In DNA, the CDR3 is TGTGCCAGCAGCCGCGACAGAGACTCTGGAAACACCATATATTTT.

The DNA for the CDR3 is TGTGCCAGCAGCCCTAGCGGGGGGTTCTCCTACGAGCAGTACTTC. Encoded protein: CASSPSGGFSYEQYF. The chain couples TRBV11-2 to TRBJ2-7, with 11 positions matching TRBD2. The CDR3 is 15 amino acids. Unmatched junction bases numbered 3, after V lost 5 bases and J lost 0 bases. Germline-derived CDR1 and CDR2 are SGHAT and FQNNGV.

The CDR3 DNA reads TGTGCCAGCAGTGAAGGCAGTTTCTACCAAGAGACCCAGTACTTC. Translating gives CASSEGSFYQETQYF. The chain is built from TRBV25-1 and TRBJ2-5; the D is unclear. Germline V gives CDR1 MGHDK, CDR2 SYGVNS. Between the trimmed V and J ends, which lost 2 bases and 0 bases, there was a span of 10 bases. This CDR3 contains 15 residues.